This record covers a single TCR beta chain. No antigen is known for it. This specimen belongs to a study of T cell responses to AZD1222 COVID-19 vaccine. The length of the CDR3 is 13 residues. V was cut by 2 bases and J by 11 bases, with 13 bases left in between. Germline V gives CDR1 KGHDR, CDR2 SFDVKD. Study-level results: Spike-specific TCR repertoires showed rising breadth and depth after two AZD1222 doses. Females outnumbered males among donors, who were mostly white British; clonal diversity was possibly underestimated. The repertoires were collected only after the peak T cell response. Nearly half of the spike-specific TCRs reportedly recognize variant regions that carry no mutations.

The protocol was immunoSEQ multiplex PCR, while the TCRdb copy is restricted to in-frame clones and leaves out a portion. Among about 180,000 clones listed, around 94% were seen once. This receptor was identified in an adult in good health. The V call is TRBV24-1, the J call TRBJ2-3, with no clear D. The input for sequencing was peripheral blood, taken on day 0 of AZD1222 vaccination. The CDR3 coding sequence is TGTGCCACCAGTGATTGGGGTACGGGTCTGCAGTATTTT. It translates to CATSDWGTGLQYF.